These T cell receptor beta chains were read from a single sample in a study of human T cells and chemical hapten exposure. TCRdb itself ran the RACE reads through MiXCR, one entry per CDR3 protein. The table includes 45,000 to 70,000 distinct CDR3 sequences, 7.5% to 10% detected once. The specimen comprised whole blood, sampled in connection with sensitization to the hapten diphenylcyclopropenone (DPC). These receptors all come from a woman in her 40s with alopecia areata. Some clones in this sample may be carry-over from other donors' samples. Both conserved end residues are part of each CDR3. A D gene is named only where the DNA matches it firmly. Size values are once, few and many counts, or a class for expanded clones, and some rows have none.

d_gene: NA; abundance: many; j_gene: TRBJ2-6; v_gene: TRBV7-2; CDR3aa: CASSSGANVLTF; CDR3nt: TGTGCCAGCAGCTCTGGGGCCAACGTCCTGACTTTC
d_gene: NA; abundance: few; j_gene: TRBJ1-1; v_gene: TRBV28; CDR3aa: CASSLVALPQAFF; CDR3nt: TGTGCCAGCAGTTTAGTGGCCCTACCTCAAGCTTTCTTT
d_gene: NA; abundance: NA; j_gene: TRBJ2-5; v_gene: TRBV7-3; CDR3aa: CASSLVGSETQYF; CDR3nt: TGTGCCAGCAGCTTAGTGGGGAGTGAGACCCAGTACTTC
d_gene: NA; abundance: many; j_gene: TRBJ1-1; v_gene: TRBV7-9; CDR3aa: CASSFPGGTEAFF; CDR3nt: TGTGCCAGCAGCTTTCCGGGCGGTACTGAAGCTTTCTTT
d_gene: NA; abundance: NA; j_gene: TRBJ2-1; v_gene: TRBV11-2; CDR3aa: CASSLGQSNEQFF; CDR3nt: TGTGCCAGCAGCTTAGGACAGTCGAATGAGCAGTTCTTC
d_gene: NA; abundance: many; j_gene: TRBJ2-7; v_gene: TRBV10-3; CDR3aa: CAISVAGSPEQYF; CDR3nt: TGTGCCATCAGTGTCGCCGGCTCCCCCGAGCAGTACTTC
d_gene: TRBD1; abundance: NA; j_gene: TRBJ2-7; v_gene: TRBV12-3/TRBV12-4; CDR3aa: CASSSTQGAFYEQYF; CDR3nt: TGTGCCAGCAGTTCAACCCAGGGGGCCTTCTACGAGCAGTACTTC
d_gene: NA; abundance: NA; j_gene: TRBJ2-3; v_gene: TRBV11-2; CDR3aa: CASSLVYKSTDTQYF; CDR3nt: TGTGCCAGCAGCTTAGTATACAAGAGCACAGATACGCAGTATTTT
d_gene: NA; abundance: many; j_gene: TRBJ1-2; v_gene: TRBV7-2; CDR3aa: CASSPQGTYGYTF; CDR3nt: TGTGCCAGCAGCCCACAGGGTACCTATGGCTACACCTTC
d_gene: NA; abundance: many; j_gene: TRBJ1-1; v_gene: TRBV28; CDR3aa: CASSLKAANTEAFF; CDR3nt: TGTGCCAGCAGTCTAAAGGCGGCGAACACTGAAGCTTTCTTT
d_gene: NA; abundance: NA; j_gene: TRBJ1-2; v_gene: TRBV9; CDR3aa: CASRIEGSGTYTF; CDR3nt: TGTGCCAGCAGAATAGAAGGTTCGGGGACCTACACCTTC
d_gene: TRBD1; abundance: few; j_gene: TRBJ2-2; v_gene: TRBV2; CDR3aa: CASRRQGPNTGELFF; CDR3nt: TGTGCCAGCAGGAGACAGGGCCCGAACACCGGGGAGCTGTTTTTT
d_gene: TRBD1; abundance: few; j_gene: TRBJ1-3; v_gene: TRBV7-9; CDR3aa: CASSSGQGERDGNTIYF; CDR3nt: TGTGCCAGCAGCTCCGGACAGGGAGAGCGTGATGGAAACACCATATATTTT
d_gene: TRBD1; abundance: NA; j_gene: TRBJ1-5; v_gene: TRBV9; CDR3aa: CASSVGGTGGQPQHF; CDR3nt: TGTGCCAGCAGCGTGGGCGGGACAGGGGGCCAGCCCCAGCATTTT
d_gene: TRBD1; abundance: NA; j_gene: TRBJ1-1; v_gene: TRBV30; CDR3aa: CAWGQGEAFF; CDR3nt: TGTGCCTGGGGACAGGGCGAAGCTTTCTTT
d_gene: NA; abundance: NA; j_gene: TRBJ2-7; v_gene: TRBV13; CDR3aa: CASSLGATSYEQYF; CDR3nt: TGTGCCAGCAGCTTAGGGGCTACCTCCTACGAGCAGTACTTC
d_gene: NA; abundance: NA; j_gene: TRBJ2-7; v_gene: TRBV12-3/TRBV12-4; CDR3aa: CASSPSDLSSYEQYF; CDR3nt: TGTGCCAGCAGTCCCTCGGACTTGAGCTCCTACGAGCAGTACTTC
d_gene: NA; abundance: many; j_gene: TRBJ1-1; v_gene: TRBV5-4; CDR3aa: CASSPILNTEAFF; CDR3nt: TGTGCCAGCAGCCCCATCTTGAACACTGAAGCTTTCTTT
d_gene: NA; abundance: few; j_gene: TRBJ2-3; v_gene: TRBV4-3; CDR3aa: CASSQDRTRPDTQYF; CDR3nt: TGCGCCAGCAGCCAAGATCGGACCCGCCCAGATACGCAGTATTTT
d_gene: NA; abundance: NA; j_gene: TRBJ1-4; v_gene: TRBV5-1; CDR3aa: CASSLWGSTNEKLFF; CDR3nt: TGCGCCAGCAGCTTGTGGGGCTCAACTAATGAAAAACTGTTTTTT
d_gene: NA; abundance: few; j_gene: TRBJ2-2; v_gene: TRBV7-9; CDR3aa: CASTLGSRGSGELFF; CDR3nt: TGTGCCAGCACCTTAGGGTCCAGGGGATCCGGGGAGCTGTTTTTT
d_gene: TRBD2; abundance: many; j_gene: TRBJ2-3; v_gene: TRBV7-2; CDR3aa: CASSPLGPGLAGGHTDTQYF; CDR3nt: TGTGCCAGCAGCCCGCTAGGGCCGGGACTAGCGGGGGGGCACACAGATACGCAGTATTTT
d_gene: NA; abundance: many; j_gene: TRBJ2-3; v_gene: TRBV2; CDR3aa: CASRRGGGGTDTQYF; CDR3nt: TGTGCCAGCAGGAGAGGGGGAGGGGGCACAGATACGCAGTATTTT
d_gene: TRBD1; abundance: many; j_gene: TRBJ1-4; v_gene: TRBV12-5; CDR3aa: CASGAGQGSEKLFF; CDR3nt: TGTGCTAGTGGTGCCGGACAGGGCAGTGAAAAACTGTTTTTT
d_gene: TRBD1; abundance: few; j_gene: TRBJ2-3; v_gene: TRBV5-5; CDR3aa: CASSFGDRPATDTQYF; CDR3nt: TGTGCCAGCAGCTTCGGGGACAGGCCGGCTACAGATACGCAGTATTTT
d_gene: TRBD1; abundance: many; j_gene: TRBJ1-3; v_gene: TRBV12-5; CDR3aa: CASAPLRDSAFSGNTIYF; CDR3nt: TGTGCTAGTGCCCCCCTTCGGGACAGCGCCTTCTCTGGAAACACCATATATTTT
d_gene: NA; abundance: NA; j_gene: TRBJ1-1; v_gene: TRBV30; CDR3aa: CASRGRLAEAFF; CDR3nt: TGTGCCAGCCGGGGGCGCTTGGCTGAAGCTTTCTTT